The 10 T cell receptor beta chains reported below all come from one sample, sequenced in a study of identical twins. TCRdb re-called the 5' RACE reads with MiXCR, one entry per CDR3 protein. The data hold more than 1.5 million distinct CDR3 sequences, with roughly 35% observed a single time. Sequencing was done on a sample of cord blood. Receptor source: a newborn girl in good health.

This clonotype appeared a few times. The rearrangement links TRBV14 to TRBJ1-1; D might be TRBD1 (6 bases). In germline, CDR1 is SGHDN, CDR2 FVKESK. The CDR3 has 13 amino acids. V was shortened by 4 bases and J by 10 bases, with 16 bases between the two germline ends. CDR3 in amino acids: CASSPVGAGGAFF. The CDR3 DNA is TGTGCCAGCAGCCCCGTGGGGGCCGGGGGAGCTTTCTTT. Full variable domain (remainder filled in from reference TRBV14 and TRBJ1-1): EAGVTQFPSHSVIEKGQTVTLRCDPISGHDNLYWYRRVMGKEIKFLLHFVKESKQDESGMPNNRFLAERTGGTYSTLKVQPAELEDSGVYFCASSPVGAGGAFFGQGTRLTVV.

This chain links TRBV4-1 with TRBJ2-2, with TRBD2 matching over 10 bases. The CDR3 runs 19 residues. Germline CDR1 reads MGHRA; CDR2 reads YSYEKL. The V gene end was trimmed by 1 base and the J gene end by 5 bases; junction bases not matched to a gene: 13. Written as DNA, the CDR3 is TGCGCCAGCAGCCAAGCGCCGATGTCTAGCGGGAGTAGAACCGGGGAGCTGTTTTTT. This encodes CASSQAPMSSGSRTGELFF.

This sequence joins TRBV7-9 and TRBJ2-1, with 7 positions matching TRBD1. V lost 1 base and J lost 11; bases outside the gene matches: 2. The CDR3 spans 12 residues. Germline V gives CDR1 SEHNR, CDR2 FQNEAQ (reference sequence). The DNA of the CDR3 is TGTGCCAGCAGCTTAGGACAGGGACAGCAGTTCTTC. As protein: CASSLGQGQQFF.

The rearrangement joins TRBV11-2 to TRBJ2-2; 7 bases are a match to TRBD1. CDR1 and CDR2 (germline): SGHAT, FQNNGV. There are 17 residues in the CDR3. The trim removed 3 bases at V and 0 bases at J, leaving 7 bases unmatched. CDR3 sequence (DNA): TGTGCCAGCAGCTTTACGTCCGGACAGGCGAACACCGGGGAGCTGTTTTTT. Translating it yields CASSFTSGQANTGELFF.

The chain has TRBV4-2 and TRBJ2-2, with 7 bases that match TRBD1. CDR3 size: 14 residues. In germline, CDR1 is LGHNA, CDR2 YNFKEQ. V was pared by 4 bases and J by 7 bases, with 6 bases of the junction left unmatched. The CDR3 DNA reads TGTGCCAGCAGCCGAACAGGGGCGGACGGGGAGCTGTTTTTT. Amino acid sequence: CASSRTGADGELFF.

Only a few counts were recorded for this clonotype. This chain links TRBV2 with TRBJ2-7; D tentatively reads TRBD1 or TRBD2 (6 bases each). Trimming cost V 7 bases and J 3 bases, with 10 bases left between them. CDR1 SNHLY and CDR2 FYNNEI come from the germline V gene. The CDR3 spans 12 residues. The CDR3 DNA is TGTGCCAGCATGAGGGGGGTCTACGAGCAGTACTTC. Its protein product is CASMRGVYEQYF.

This clonotype has just a few counts. The gene calls are TRBV4-1 and TRBJ2-3, with D perhaps TRBD1 or TRBD2 (6 bases each). Looked up from germline, CDR1 is MGHRA and CDR2 is YSYEKL. The V end lost 2 bases, the J end lost 1 base, and 16 bases lay between the germline ends. CDR3 size: 17 residues. CDR3 bases: TGCGCCAGCAGCCAAAGAGGGGGTCTAGCGCGCACAGATACGCAGTATTTT. Protein product: CASSQRGGLARTDTQYF.

CDR3 nucleotides: TGTGCCATCAGTACTCTAGAAAGCAGGGCGCCTTCCTACGAGCAGTACTTC. Translating it yields CAISTLESRAPSYEQYF. J is TRBJ2-7 and V is TRBV10-3, with D possibly TRBD1 on 5 matching bases. V was trimmed by 5 bases and J by 1 base, leaving 21 bases between them. The CDR3 has 17 residues. Germline CDR1 is ENHRY and CDR2 is SYGVKD.

This clonotype was counted many times. The chain links TRBV27 to TRBJ2-4; 8 nucleotides agree with TRBD1. Per the germline V gene, CDR1 is MNHEY and CDR2 is SMNVEV (reference sequence). The junction had 5 bases not matched to a gene; V was cut back by 2 bases and J by 8 bases. There are 14 residues in the CDR3. The CDR3 spells CASSLGDRGDIQYF. CDR3 bases: TGTGCCAGCAGTTTAGGAGACAGGGGAGACATTCAGTACTTC.

In its sample, this clonotype was seen a few times. The J gene is TRBJ1-2, the V gene TRBV6-1; D not certain. Germline values: CDR1 MNHNS, CDR2 SASEGT. CDR3 length equals 12 residues. The germline V and J ends were trimmed by 11 bases and 1 base, with 11 bases remaining between them. The CDR3 protein is CAGQDHNYGYTF. CDR3 bases: TGTGCCGGGCAGGACCATAACTATGGCTACACCTTC.